What follows are 32 T cell receptor beta chains derived from one specimen sequenced in a study of shared clonotypes between healthy human individuals. Data came from immunoSEQ multiplex PCR; TCRdb stores just in-frame clones and leaves some out. The sample yields around 600,000 clones, around 96% seen once. In the naive CD8 group, cells lacked CD45RO and were positively selected for CCR7, so terminally differentiated effector memory CD45RA+ cells were left out. The sequenced sample consisted of naive CD8+ T cells sorted from blood. These receptor sequences come from a woman in her twenties or thirties in good health.

The J gene is TRBJ2-7, the V gene TRBV5-6; D assignment may be TRBD1 or TRBD2 (5 bases each). CDR3 length equals 13 residues. V was clipped by 4 bases and J by 2 bases, with 10 bases between them. Looked up from germline, CDR1 is SGHDT and CDR2 is YYEEEE. This CDR3 is CASSGDGTYEQYF. The CDR3 nucleotides read TGTGCCAGCAGCGGGGACGGAACCTACGAGCAGTACTTC.

The V call is TRBV18, the J call TRBJ2-1, with D possibly matching TRBD2 (6 bases). Trimming pared 5 bases from V and 0 bases from J, leaving 8 bases between. CDR3 length: 14 residues. The germline CDR1 and CDR2 sequences are KGHSH and LQKENI. The CDR3 DNA reads TGTGCCAGCTCAGGGGACTCCTCCTACAATGAGCAGTTCTTC. Translation gives CASSGDSSYNEQFF.

The chain couples TRBV28 to TRBJ1-5; no definite D call. Per germline, CDR1 MDHEN and CDR2 SYDVKM. The CDR3 length is 12 residues. V was pared by 6 bases and J by 7 bases, with 10 bases between. The CDR3 DNA reads TGTGCCAGCAGCATACGAGGACAGCCCCAGCATTTT. This sequence encodes CASSIRGQPQHF.

The sample holds one count of this clone. V and J are TRBV13 and TRBJ2-7; 7 bases match TRBD2. Germline CDR1 reads PRHDT; CDR2 reads FYEKMQ (reference sequence). Trimming at V came to 0 bases and at J to 2 bases, leaving 1 base not matched to a gene. The CDR3 sequence is 14 residues long. The CDR3 coding sequence is TGTGCCAGCAGCTTAGGGGCGGGAGCCTACGAGCAGTACTTC. Translating gives CASSLGAGAYEQYF. The variable domain in full, completed from reference TRBV13 and TRBJ2-7, reads AAGVIQSPRHLIKEKRETATLKCYPIPRHDTVYWYQQGPGQDPQFLISFYEKMQSDKGSIPDRFSAQQFSDYHSELNMSSLELGDSALYFCASSLGAGAYEQYFGPGTRLTVT.

V and J are TRBV4-1 and TRBJ2-7; the D call may be TRBD1 or TRBD2 (5 bases each). Deletions cut 5 bases from V and 4 bases from J, with 9 bases between. This CDR3 is built from 12 residues. The germline V gene has CDR1 MGHRA and CDR2 YSYEKL. The CDR3 loop reads CASSGTSYEQYF. In nucleotides, the CDR3 is TGCGCCAGCAGCGGGACCAGTTACGAGCAGTACTTC.

This sequence joins TRBV27 and TRBJ2-7; D is perhaps TRBD2 (6 bases). V was shortened by 5 bases and J by 3 bases, with 20 bases between the two germline ends. CDR3 length: 16 residues. Germline CDR1 reads MNHEY; CDR2 reads SMNVEV (reference sequence). CDR3 bases: TGTGCCAGCAGTCATTCTGTAGGGGACTTTGACTACGAGCAGTACTTC. Protein product: CASSHSVGDFDYEQYF.

The CDR3 sequence: CASSDWREGHNEQFF. CDR3 DNA sequence: TGTGCCAGCAGTGATTGGCGGGAGGGACACAATGAGCAGTTCTTC. The chain combines TRBV2 with TRBJ2-1; 9 nucleotides align to TRBD2. The CDR3 length is 15 residues. The ends lost 3 bases at V and 5 bases at J; junction bases unmatched: 5. Germline V gene sequence: CDR1 SNHLY, CDR2 FYNNEI.

This chain joins TRBV7-9 and TRBJ2-1, with D perhaps matching TRBD1 (5 bases). Trimming took 3 bases from V and 5 from J, leaving 11 bases between them. This CDR3 spans 14 amino acids. Looked up from germline, CDR1 is SEHNR and CDR2 is FQNEAQ (reference sequence). The CDR3 protein is CASSLYDRDNEQFF. CDR3 nucleotide sequence: TGTGCCAGCAGCTTGTACGACAGAGACAATGAGCAGTTCTTC.

CDR3 sequence (DNA): TGTGCCAGCAGTTGGGAACAGGGACATCCGTACTCCTACGAGCAGTACTTC. Translating gives CASSWEQGHPYSYEQYF. The chain carries TRBV28 and TRBJ2-7, with D perhaps TRBD1 (6 bases). The germline V gene has CDR1 MDHEN and CDR2 SYDVKM. The CDR3 is made up of 17 amino acids. The germline V and J ends were trimmed by 4 bases and 0 bases, with 19 bases remaining between them.

The chain combines TRBV11-3 with TRBJ2-7, with 9 bases identical to TRBD2. In germline, CDR1 is SGHNT, CDR2 YENEEA. There are 15 residues in the CDR3. Trimming removed 2 bases from V and 4 bases from J; junction bases left unmatched: 6. The CDR3 sequence is CASSLYSGSRYEQYF. CDR3 DNA sequence: TGTGCCAGCAGCTTATATAGCGGGAGTAGGTACGAGCAGTACTTC.

This clone came up once. V and J are TRBV4-1 and TRBJ2-7, with 9 bases identical to TRBD2. In germline, CDR1 is MGHRA, CDR2 YSYEKL. The CDR3 runs 16 residues. With V trimmed by 0 bases and J by 0 bases, 3 bases remained unmatched. For the CDR3, the DNA is TGCGCCAGCAGCCAAGATACTAGCGGGTCCTCCTACGAGCAGTACTTC. This sequence encodes CASSQDTSGSSYEQYF.

This sequence joins TRBV7-9 and TRBJ2-7, with D uncertain. CDR1 is SEHNR and CDR2 is FQNEAQ in the germline V gene (reference sequence). The length of the CDR3 is 14 residues. V shed 0 bases and J shed 3 bases, with 9 bases lying between them. Here the CDR3 reads CASSLAWISYEQYF. The CDR3 coding sequence is TGTGCCAGCAGCTTAGCATGGATTAGCTACGAGCAGTACTTC.

This clone was seen a single time. The chain is built from TRBV5-1 and TRBJ1-2; a weak D match, TRBD1 (6 bases). CDR1 SGHRS and CDR2 YFSETQ come from the germline V gene. The V end was cut by 1 base, the J end by 0 bases, with 13 bases between. The CDR3 has 16 amino acids. CDR3 residues: CASSLRQERSNYGYTF. Written as DNA, the CDR3 is TGCGCCAGCAGCTTGAGACAGGAGAGATCTAACTATGGCTACACCTTC.

The chain uses TRBV20-1 and TRBJ2-7; no clear D. Trimming removed 3 bases from V and 3 bases from J, with 6 bases in between. This CDR3 comprises 11 residues. Germline-derived CDR1 and CDR2 are DFQATT and SNEGSKA (reference sequence). The CDR3 sequence is CSARVIYEQYF. DNA for the CDR3: TGCAGTGCTAGGGTTATCTACGAGCAGTACTTC.

The J gene is TRBJ1-5, the V gene TRBV7-6, with 8 nucleotides matching TRBD1. Per the germline V gene, CDR1 is SGHVS and CDR2 is FNYEAQ. V gave up 1 base and J gave up 6 bases; unmatched junction bases: 11. The CDR3 is 17 residues long. The CDR3 region has the DNA TGTGCCAGCAGCTTAGAGTTATGGACAGGGAAGGGTCAGCCCCAGCATTTT. Translating gives CASSLELWTGKGQPQHF.

This sequence joins TRBV2 and TRBJ1-2; TRBD1 matches at 10 bases. The CDR3 sequence is 17 residues long. Per the germline V gene, CDR1 is SNHLY and CDR2 is FYNNEI. V lost 2 bases to trimming and J lost 7 bases; unmatched junction nucleotides: 13. DNA of the CDR3: TGTGCCAGCAGTGAATATGGTCCGACAGGGGGCGTCGGTGGCTACACCTTC. Its translation: CASSEYGPTGGVGGYTF. The variable domain in full, with the rest retrieved from reference TRBV2 and TRBJ1-2, is EPEVTQTPSHQVTQMGQEVILRCVPISNHLYFYWYRQILGQKVEFLVSFYNNEISEKSEIFDDQFSVERPDGSNFTLKIRSTKLEDSAMYFCASSEYGPTGGVGGYTFGSGTRLTVV.

V is TRBV5-6 and J is TRBJ1-2; D remains unclear. Germline lookup yields CDR1 SGHDT and CDR2 YYEEEE. Deletions cut 4 bases from V and 3 bases from J, with 16 bases between. The CDR3 has 15 amino acids. CDR3 protein: CASSVIGRLDYGYTF. CDR3 DNA: TGTGCCAGCAGCGTCATCGGCAGACTGGACTATGGCTACACCTTC.

This rearrangement joins TRBV18 to TRBJ2-1; D is uncertain. The CDR3 totals 12 residues. Trimming pared 6 bases from V and 6 bases from J, leaving 9 bases between. Germline lookup yields CDR1 KGHSH and CDR2 LQKENI. The CDR3 loop reads CASSPSGNEQFF. CDR3 sequence (DNA): TGTGCCAGCTCTCCGAGTGGCAATGAGCAGTTCTTC.

The V and J genes are TRBV7-9 and TRBJ2-2; a possible D gene is TRBD2 (6 bases). This CDR3 contains 14 residues. Trimming removed 3 bases from V and 4 bases from J, with 9 bases in between. CDR1 SEHNR and CDR2 FQNEAQ come from the germline V gene (reference sequence). The CDR3 DNA follows: TGTGCCAGCAGCTTTACTAGCCCCACCGGGGAGCTGTTTTTT. This encodes CASSFTSPTGELFF.

The chain links TRBV27 to TRBJ2-1; the match to TRBD1 covers 9 bases. Germline V CDR1 and CDR2: MNHEY, SMNVEV (reference sequence). CDR3 length equals 15 residues. V shed 0 bases and J 3 bases; nucleotides not matched to a gene: 0. CDR3 residues: CASSLSTGGYNEQFF. Written as DNA, the CDR3 is TGTGCCAGCAGTTTATCGACAGGGGGCTACAATGAGCAGTTCTTC.

This sequence joins TRBV4-1 and TRBJ2-1; TRBD2 matches 11 bases. Germline CDR1 MGHRA, CDR2 YSYEKL. This CDR3 is built from 16 residues. V trimming: 0 bases; J trimming: 10 bases; junction bases outside the gene matches: 8. Here the CDR3 reads CASSQDRRVAGGEQFF. In DNA, the CDR3 is TGCGCCAGCAGCCAAGATCGAAGGGTAGCGGGAGGGGAGCAGTTCTTC.

V usage is TRBV7-9 and J usage is TRBJ2-5, with 9 bases fitting TRBD1. The DNA end is a closer match to TRBJ2-7, so the J assignment may be wrong. CDR1 and CDR2 (germline): SEHNR, FQNEAQ (reference sequence). The CDR3 extends over 14 amino acids. CDR3 bases: TGTGCCAGCAGCCCTGGGACAGGGCTTGGCGAGCAGTACTTC. This translates into CASSPGTGLGEQYF.

The V gene is TRBV7-9, the J gene TRBJ1-1; D is unresolved. Trimming took off 5 bases at V and 5 bases at J, with 9 bases between the two ends. The V gene's germline CDR1 is SEHNR and CDR2 FQNEAQ (reference sequence). The CDR3 covers 12 residues. This chain's CDR3 is CASSAGKTEAFF. The DNA for the CDR3 is TGTGCCAGCAGCGCCGGGAAGACTGAAGCTTTCTTT.

The J gene is TRBJ2-3, the V gene TRBV29-1, with D maybe TRBD1 (5 bases). V was clipped by 5 bases and J by 8 bases, with 20 bases between them. The CDR3 consists of 14 residues. CDR1 SQVTM and CDR2 ANQGSEA come from the germline V gene. DNA for the CDR3: TGCAGCGTTCCAGGGCCGTCCTTGATTGTTACGCAGTATTTT. As protein: CSVPGPSLIVTQYF.

This rearrangement joins TRBV29-1 to TRBJ1-2; 8 bases agree with TRBD1. The V gene's germline CDR1 is SQVTM and CDR2 ANQGSEA. The CDR3 runs to 13 residues. Trimming removed 3 bases from V and 3 bases from J; junction bases left unmatched: 3. The CDR3 protein is CSVDRGLDYGYTF. In DNA form, the CDR3 reads TGCAGCGTTGACAGGGGGCTTGACTATGGCTACACCTTC. The variable domain in full, completed from reference TRBV29-1 and TRBJ1-2, reads SAVISQKPSRDICQRGTSLTIQCQVDSQVTMMFWYRQQPGQSLTLIATANQGSEATYESGFVIDKFPISRPNLTFSTLTVSNMSPEDSSIYLCSVDRGLDYGYTFGSGTRLTVV.

This sequence joins TRBV5-8 and TRBJ2-5, with TRBD2 matching 14 bases. The CDR3 sequence is 16 residues long. The V gene's germline CDR1 is SGHTS and CDR2 YDEGEE. The trim removed 4 bases at V and 5 bases at J, leaving 7 bases unmatched. CDR3 coding DNA: TGTGCCAGCAGCCCGTGGACTAGCGGGAGGATGGAGACCCAGTACTTC. It codes for CASSPWTSGRMETQYF.

This chain links TRBV5-4 with TRBJ1-1; D gene uncertain. Germline assignment: CDR1 SGHNT and CDR2 YYREEE (reference sequence). CDR3 size: 12 residues. Trimming removed 1 base from V and 4 bases from J, with 5 bases in between. This chain's CDR3 is CASSLQGTEAFF. Written as DNA, the CDR3 is TGTGCCAGCAGCTTGCAAGGCACTGAAGCTTTCTTT.

This sequence joins TRBV4-1 and TRBJ2-7; TRBD2 aligns across 10 bases. Per the germline V gene, CDR1 is MGHRA and CDR2 is YSYEKL. The CDR3 runs to 15 residues. The J segment lost 5 bases and the V segment lost 2 bases, leaving 6 bases of the junction unmatched. The CDR3 sequence is CASSQRSGRRDEQYF. The CDR3 nucleotides are TGCGCCAGCAGCCAACGTAGCGGGAGGCGAGACGAGCAGTACTTC.

The chain links TRBV25-1 to TRBJ1-2; TRBD1 agrees at 7 bases. Germline values: CDR1 MGHDK, CDR2 SYGVNS. This CDR3 contains 13 residues. V was pared by 10 bases and J by 7 bases, with 12 bases of the junction left unmatched. The CDR3 spells CATIGGPGGGYTF. Written as DNA, the CDR3 is TGTGCCACCATCGGCGGGCCAGGGGGTGGCTACACCTTC.

This chain connects TRBV5-5 to TRBJ2-1, with D maybe TRBD2 (6 bases). The V gene's germline CDR1 is SGHKS and CDR2 YYEKEE (reference sequence). This CDR3 region has 15 residues. Deletions cut 5 bases from V and 0 bases from J, with 12 bases between. The CDR3 protein is CASSSGTYSYNEQFF. The CDR3 coding sequence is TGTGCCAGCAGTTCAGGGACTTACTCCTACAATGAGCAGTTCTTC.

The chain is built from TRBV19 and TRBJ1-5; no firm D call. CDR1 is LNHDA, CDR2 SQIVND, per germline (reference sequence). With 5 bases removed from V and 4 bases from J, the gap between germline ends came to 15 bases. The CDR3 spans 15 residues. This chain's CDR3 is CASSLVSLQNQPQHF. The DNA of the CDR3 is TGTGCCAGTAGTTTGGTTTCATTACAGAATCAGCCCCAGCATTTT.

CDR3 coding DNA: TGTGCCAGCAGCGCCGATTCTTTATCCGGGGAGCTGTTTTTT. Translating gives CASSADSLSGELFF. V is TRBV9 and J is TRBJ2-2; D is undetermined. The V gene's germline CDR1 is SGDLS and CDR2 YYNGEE. Between the trimmed V and J ends, which lost 3 bases and 6 bases, there was a span of 12 bases. The CDR3 is made up of 14 amino acids.